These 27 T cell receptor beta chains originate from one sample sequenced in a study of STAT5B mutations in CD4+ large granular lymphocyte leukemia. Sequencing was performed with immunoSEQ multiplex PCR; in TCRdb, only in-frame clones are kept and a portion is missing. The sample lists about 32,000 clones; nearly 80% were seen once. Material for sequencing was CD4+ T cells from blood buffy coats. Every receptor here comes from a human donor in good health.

The CDR3 protein is CASSFPTGKGNTIYF. CDR3 coding DNA: TGTGCCAGCAGTTTCCCGACAGGGAAAGGAAACACCATATATTTT. The chain combines TRBV28 with TRBJ1-3, with TRBD1 matching over 7 bases. V lost 3 bases and J lost 4; bases outside the gene matches: 6. The germline V gene has CDR1 MDHEN and CDR2 SYDVKM. The CDR3 runs to 15 residues.

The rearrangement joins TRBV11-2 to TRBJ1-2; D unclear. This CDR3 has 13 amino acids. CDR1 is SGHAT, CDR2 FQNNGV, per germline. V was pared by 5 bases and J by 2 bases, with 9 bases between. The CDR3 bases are TGTGCCAGCAGCGTGGACGGGAACTATGGCTACACCTTC. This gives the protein CASSVDGNYGYTF.

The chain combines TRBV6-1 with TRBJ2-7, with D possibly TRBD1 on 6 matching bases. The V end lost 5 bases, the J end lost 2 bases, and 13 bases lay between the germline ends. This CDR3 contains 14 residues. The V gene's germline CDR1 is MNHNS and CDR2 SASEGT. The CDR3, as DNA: TGTGCCAGCAGTACTTCCCAGGGGACCTACGAGCAGTACTTC. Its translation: CASSTSQGTYEQYF.

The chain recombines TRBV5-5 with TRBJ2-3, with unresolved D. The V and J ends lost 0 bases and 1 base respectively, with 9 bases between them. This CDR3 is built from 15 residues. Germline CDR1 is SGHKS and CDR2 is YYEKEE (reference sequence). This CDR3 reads CASSLAGLGTDTQYF. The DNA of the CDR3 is TGTGCCAGCAGCTTGGCAGGCCTTGGCACAGATACGCAGTATTTT.

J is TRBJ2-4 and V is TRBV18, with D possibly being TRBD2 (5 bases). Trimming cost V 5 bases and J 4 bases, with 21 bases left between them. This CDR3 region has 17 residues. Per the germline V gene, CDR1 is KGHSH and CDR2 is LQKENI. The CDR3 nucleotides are TGTGCCAGCTCAACCACCCAGTCGGTGACGGGGAAAAACATTCAGTACTTC. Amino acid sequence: CASSTTQSVTGKNIQYF. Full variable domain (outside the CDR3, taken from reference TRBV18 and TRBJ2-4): NAGVMQNPRHLVRRRGQEARLRCSPMKGHSHVYWYRQLPEEGLKFMVYLQKENIIDESGMPKERFSAEFPKEGPSILRIQQVVRGDSAAYFCASSTTQSVTGKNIQYFGAGTRLSVL.

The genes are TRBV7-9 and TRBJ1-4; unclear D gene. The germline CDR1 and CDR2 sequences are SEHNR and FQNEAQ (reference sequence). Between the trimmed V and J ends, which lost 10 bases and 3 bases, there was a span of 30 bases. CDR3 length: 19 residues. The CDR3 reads CATESTQTSGRGANEKLFF. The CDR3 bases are TGTGCCACCGAGTCCACCCAAACCTCGGGCCGAGGCGCTAATGAAAAACTGTTTTTT.

CDR3 residues: CASSDVTGKETQYF. The CDR3 nucleotides read TGTGCCAGCAGCGACGTTACGGGAAAAGAGACCCAGTACTTC. The rearrangement joins TRBV7-9 to TRBJ2-5; D is possibly TRBD2 (5 bases). This CDR3 region has 14 residues. Between the trimmed V and J ends, which lost 5 bases and 3 bases, there was a span of 13 bases. Looked up from germline, CDR1 is SEHNR and CDR2 is FQNEAQ (reference sequence).

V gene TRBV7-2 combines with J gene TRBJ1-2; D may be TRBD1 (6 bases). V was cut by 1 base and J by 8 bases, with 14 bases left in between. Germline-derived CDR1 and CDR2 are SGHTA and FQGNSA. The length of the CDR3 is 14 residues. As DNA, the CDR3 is TGTGCCAGCAGCTTAGGGGGGGCAGGGAAGGGCTACACCTTC. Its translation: CASSLGGAGKGYTF.

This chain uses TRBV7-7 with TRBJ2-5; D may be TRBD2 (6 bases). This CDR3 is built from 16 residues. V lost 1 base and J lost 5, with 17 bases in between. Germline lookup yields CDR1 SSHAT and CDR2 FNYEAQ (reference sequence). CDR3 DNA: TGTGCCAGCAGCTTAGATTTAGCAGGTGGAGGGGAGACCCAGTACTTC. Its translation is CASSLDLAGGGETQYF. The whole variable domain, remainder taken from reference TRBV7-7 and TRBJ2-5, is GAGVSQSPRYKVTKRGQDVTLRCDPISSHATLYWYQQALGQGPEFLTYFNYEAQPDKSGLPSDRFSAERPEGSISTLTIQRTEQRDSAMYRCASSLDLAGGGETQYFGPGTRLLVL.

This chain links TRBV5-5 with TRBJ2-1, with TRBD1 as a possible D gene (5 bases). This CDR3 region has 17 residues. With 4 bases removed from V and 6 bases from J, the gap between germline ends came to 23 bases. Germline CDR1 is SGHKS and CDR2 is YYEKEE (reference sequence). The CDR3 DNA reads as TGTGCCAGCAGCCACCACCGATTGACAGTGTTAGGCAATGAGCAGTTCTTC. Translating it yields CASSHHRLTVLGNEQFF.

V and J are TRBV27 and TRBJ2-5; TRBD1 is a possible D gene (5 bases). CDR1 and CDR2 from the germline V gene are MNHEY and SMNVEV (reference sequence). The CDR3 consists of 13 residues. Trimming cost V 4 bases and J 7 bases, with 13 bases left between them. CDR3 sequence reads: CASSWGREGTQYF. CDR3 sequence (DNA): TGTGCCAGCAGTTGGGGCAGGGAAGGGACCCAGTACTTC.

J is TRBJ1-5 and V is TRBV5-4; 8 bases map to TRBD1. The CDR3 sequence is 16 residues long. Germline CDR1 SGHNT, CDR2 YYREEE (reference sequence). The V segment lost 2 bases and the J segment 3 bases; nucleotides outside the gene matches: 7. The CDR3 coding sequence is TGTGCCAGCAGCTTTACCGGACAGGGCGTCAATCAGCCCCAGCATTTT. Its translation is CASSFTGQGVNQPQHF.

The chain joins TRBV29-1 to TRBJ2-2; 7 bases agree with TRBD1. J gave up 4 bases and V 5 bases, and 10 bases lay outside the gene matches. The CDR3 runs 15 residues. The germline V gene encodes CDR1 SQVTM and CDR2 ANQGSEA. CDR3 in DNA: TGCAGCGTTATTCCCAGGGGGACCCTCACCGGGGAGCTGTTTTTT. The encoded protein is CSVIPRGTLTGELFF.

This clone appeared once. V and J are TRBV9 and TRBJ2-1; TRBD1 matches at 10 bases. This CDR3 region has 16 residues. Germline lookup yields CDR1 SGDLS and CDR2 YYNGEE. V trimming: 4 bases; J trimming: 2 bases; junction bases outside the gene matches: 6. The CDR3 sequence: CASSPNGQGAYNEQFF. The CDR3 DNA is TGTGCCAGCAGCCCTAACGGACAGGGGGCCTACAATGAGCAGTTCTTC. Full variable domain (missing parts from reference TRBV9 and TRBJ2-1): DSGVTQTPKHLITATGQRVTLRCSPRSGDLSVYWYQQSLDQGLQFLIQYYNGEERAKGNILERFSAQQFPDLHSELNLSSLELGDSALYFCASSPNGQGAYNEQFFGPGTRLTVL.

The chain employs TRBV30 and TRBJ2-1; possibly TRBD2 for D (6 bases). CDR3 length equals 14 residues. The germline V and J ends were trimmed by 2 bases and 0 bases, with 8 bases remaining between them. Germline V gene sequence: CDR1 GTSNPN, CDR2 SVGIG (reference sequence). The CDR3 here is CAWSIGSSYNEQFF. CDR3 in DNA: TGTGCCTGGAGTATCGGGAGCTCCTACAATGAGCAGTTCTTC. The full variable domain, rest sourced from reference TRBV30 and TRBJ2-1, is SQTIHQWPATLVQPVGSPLSLECTVEGTSNPNLYWYRQAAGRGLQLLFYSVGIGQISSEVPQNLSASRPQDRQFILSSKKLLLSDSGFYLCAWSIGSSYNEQFFGPGTRLTVL.

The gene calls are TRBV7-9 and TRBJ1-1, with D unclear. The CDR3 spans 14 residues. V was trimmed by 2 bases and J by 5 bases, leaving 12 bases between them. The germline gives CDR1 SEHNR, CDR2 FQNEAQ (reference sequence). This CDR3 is CASSLLAGWTEAFF. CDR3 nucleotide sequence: TGTGCCAGCAGCTTATTAGCGGGTTGGACTGAAGCTTTCTTT.

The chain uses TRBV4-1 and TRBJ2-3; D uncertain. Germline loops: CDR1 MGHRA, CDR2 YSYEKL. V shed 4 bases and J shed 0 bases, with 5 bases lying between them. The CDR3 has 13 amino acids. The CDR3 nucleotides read TGCGCCAGCAGCCTCTCCAGCACAGATACGCAGTATTTT. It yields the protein CASSLSSTDTQYF.

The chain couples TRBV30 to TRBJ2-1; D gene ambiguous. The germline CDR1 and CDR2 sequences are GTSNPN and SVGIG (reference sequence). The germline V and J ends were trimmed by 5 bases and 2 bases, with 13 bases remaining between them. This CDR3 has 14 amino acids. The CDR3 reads CAWSPPGTYNEQFF. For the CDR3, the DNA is TGTGCCTGGTCCCCCCCGGGCACCTACAATGAGCAGTTCTTC.

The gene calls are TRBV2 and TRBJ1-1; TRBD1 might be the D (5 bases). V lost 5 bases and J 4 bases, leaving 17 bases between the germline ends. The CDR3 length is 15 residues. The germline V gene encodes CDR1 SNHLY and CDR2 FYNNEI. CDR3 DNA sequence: TGTGCCAGCAGTCCCTGGGACCCCGAGACCACTGAAGCTTTCTTT. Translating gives CASSPWDPETTEAFF.

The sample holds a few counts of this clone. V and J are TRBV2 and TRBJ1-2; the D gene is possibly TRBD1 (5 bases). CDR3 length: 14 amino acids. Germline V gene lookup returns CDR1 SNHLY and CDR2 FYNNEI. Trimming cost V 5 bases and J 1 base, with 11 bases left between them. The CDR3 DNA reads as TGTGCCAGCAGTAATCAGGGAAATAACTATGGCTACACCTTC. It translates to CASSNQGNNYGYTF.

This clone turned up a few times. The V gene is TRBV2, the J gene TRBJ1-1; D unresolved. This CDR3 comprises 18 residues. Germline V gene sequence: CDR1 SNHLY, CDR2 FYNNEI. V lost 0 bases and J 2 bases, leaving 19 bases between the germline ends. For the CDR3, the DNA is TGTGCCAGCAGTGAAGCGCTTCAGTACCTGATGGGAAACACTGAAGCTTTCTTT. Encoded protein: CASSEALQYLMGNTEAFF.

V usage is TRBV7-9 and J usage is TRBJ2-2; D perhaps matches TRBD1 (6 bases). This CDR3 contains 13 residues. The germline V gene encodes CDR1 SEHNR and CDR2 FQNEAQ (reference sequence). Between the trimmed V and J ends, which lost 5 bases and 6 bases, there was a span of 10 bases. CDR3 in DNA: TGTGCCAGCAGCACACAGGGACCCGGGGAGCTGTTTTTT. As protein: CASSTQGPGELFF.

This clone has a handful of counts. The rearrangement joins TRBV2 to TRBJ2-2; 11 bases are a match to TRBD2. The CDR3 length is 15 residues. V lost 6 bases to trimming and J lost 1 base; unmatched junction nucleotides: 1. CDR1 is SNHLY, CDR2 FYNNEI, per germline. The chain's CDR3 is CASRGTSGNTGELFF. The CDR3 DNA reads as TGTGCCAGCAGGGGGACTAGCGGGAACACCGGGGAGCTGTTTTTT.

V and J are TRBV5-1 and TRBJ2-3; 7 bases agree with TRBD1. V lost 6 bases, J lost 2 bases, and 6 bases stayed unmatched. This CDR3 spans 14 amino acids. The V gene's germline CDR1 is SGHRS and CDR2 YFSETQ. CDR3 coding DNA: TGCGCCAGCACTATGGGACAGTTCACAGATACGCAGTATTTT. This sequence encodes CASTMGQFTDTQYF.

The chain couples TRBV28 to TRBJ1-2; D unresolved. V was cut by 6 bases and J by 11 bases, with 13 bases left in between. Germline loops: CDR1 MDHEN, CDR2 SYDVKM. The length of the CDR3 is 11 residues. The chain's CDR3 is CASSTPRGYTF. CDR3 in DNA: TGTGCCAGCAGCACACCTCGGGGATACACCTTC.

CDR3 DNA: TGTGCCAGCAGTTATTTAACAGGGAACACTGAAGCTTTCTTT. Translated: CASSYLTGNTEAFF. This chain joins TRBV27 and TRBJ1-1; tentatively, D is TRBD1 (5 bases). V was shortened by 4 bases and J by 1 base, with 10 bases between the two germline ends. Germline values: CDR1 MNHEY, CDR2 SMNVEV (reference sequence). This CDR3 region has 14 residues.

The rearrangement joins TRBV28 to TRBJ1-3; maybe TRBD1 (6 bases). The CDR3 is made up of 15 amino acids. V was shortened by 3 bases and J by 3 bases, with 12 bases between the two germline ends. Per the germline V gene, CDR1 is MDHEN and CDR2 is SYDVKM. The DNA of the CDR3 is TGTGCCAGCAGTTTGGCACAGGGTGGTGGAAACACCATATATTTT. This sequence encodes CASSLAQGGGNTIYF.